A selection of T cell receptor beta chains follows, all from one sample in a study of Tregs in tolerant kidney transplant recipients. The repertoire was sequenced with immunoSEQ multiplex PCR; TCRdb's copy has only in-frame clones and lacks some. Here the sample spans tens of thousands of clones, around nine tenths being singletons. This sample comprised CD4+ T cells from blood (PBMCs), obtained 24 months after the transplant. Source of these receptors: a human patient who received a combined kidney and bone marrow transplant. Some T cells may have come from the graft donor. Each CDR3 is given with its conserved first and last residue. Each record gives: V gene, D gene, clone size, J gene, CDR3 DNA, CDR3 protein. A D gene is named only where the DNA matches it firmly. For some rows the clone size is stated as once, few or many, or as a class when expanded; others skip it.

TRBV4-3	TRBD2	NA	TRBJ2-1	TGCGCCAGCAGCCAAGGGATAGCGGGGAGCTCCTACAATGAGCAGTTCTTC	CASSQGIAGSSYNEQFF
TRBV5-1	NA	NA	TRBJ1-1	TGCGCCAGCAGCTACGGAGGGAAGACTGAAGCTTTCTTT	CASSYGGKTEAFF
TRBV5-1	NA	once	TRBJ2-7	TGCGCCAGCAGAGAGGGCTACGAGCAGTACTTC	CASREGYEQYF
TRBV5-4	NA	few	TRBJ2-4	TGTGCCAGCAGCTTAACAGGGAACGCCAAAAACATTCAGTACTTC	CASSLTGNAKNIQYF
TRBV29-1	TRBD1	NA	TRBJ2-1	TGCAGCCCGATACTACGCCGAGGACAGGGGGCGCGGGTTGGTCAGTTCTTC	CSPILRRGQGARVGQFF
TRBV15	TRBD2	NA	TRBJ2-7	TGTGCCACCAGTAGACTCGGGGGGGCCCTCAACGAGCAGTACTTC	CATSRLGGALNEQYF
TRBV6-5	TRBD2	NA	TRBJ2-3	TGTGCCAGCAGCGTAGCGGGGGGACGGACAGATACGCAGTATTTT	CASSVAGGRTDTQYF
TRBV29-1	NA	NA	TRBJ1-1	TGCAGCGTTGCGTCGCGGGAAGGGAACACTGAAGCTTTCTTT	CSVASREGNTEAFF
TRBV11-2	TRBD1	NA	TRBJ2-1	TGTGCCAGCAGCCTCGGACAGGGGGGGTTCTTC	CASSLGQGGFF
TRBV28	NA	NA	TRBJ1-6	TGTGCCAGCAGTTTCGGAGGGGCATTGTCACCCCTCCACTTT	CASSFGGALSPLHF
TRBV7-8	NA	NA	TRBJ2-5	TGTGCCAGCAGCTCCCGACGGAGCCCGAGGGGGGAGACCCAGTACTTC	CASSSRRSPRGETQYF
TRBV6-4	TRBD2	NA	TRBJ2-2	TGTGCCAGCAGTGTACTAGCGGGAGCCGCGAACACCGGGGAGCTGTTTTTT	CASSVLAGAANTGELFF
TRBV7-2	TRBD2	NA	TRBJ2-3	TGTGCCAGCAGCCCGCCGGGCAGCGGGGTCACAGATACGCAGTATTTT	CASSPPGSGVTDTQYF
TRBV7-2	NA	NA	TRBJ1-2	TGTGCCAGCAGCTTAGCGCGGGGGGCAATTTCTAACTATGGCTACACCTTC	CASSLARGAISNYGYTF
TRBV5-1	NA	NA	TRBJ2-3	TGCGCCAGCAGTTACCGGGACTTGATCACAGATACGCAGTATTTT	CASSYRDLITDTQYF
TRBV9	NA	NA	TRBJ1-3	TGTGCCAGCAGCGTCCAGGGGACGTCTGGAAACACCATATATTTT	CASSVQGTSGNTIYF
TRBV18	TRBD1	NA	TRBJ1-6	TGTGCCAGCTCACGGGACAGCCTTACTTTTTTTAATTCCCCCCTCCACTTT	CASSRDSLTFFNSPLHF
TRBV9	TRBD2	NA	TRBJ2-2	TGTGCCAGCAGCGTAGGACTAGCGGGGGTTATCGGGGAGCTGTTTTTT	CASSVGLAGVIGELFF
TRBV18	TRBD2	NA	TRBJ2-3	TGTGCCAGCTCTTCTAGCGGGAACACAGATACGCAGTATTTT	CASSSSGNTDTQYF
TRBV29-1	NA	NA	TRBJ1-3	TGCAGCGTTGAAGATCGGGAGGGATGGGGCACCATATATTTT	CSVEDREGWGTIYF
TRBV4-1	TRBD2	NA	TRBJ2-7	TGCGCCAGCAGCCAAGAGGGACTAACCCGGGAGTCTTCCGAGCAGTACTTC	CASSQEGLTRESSEQYF
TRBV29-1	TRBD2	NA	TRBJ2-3	TGCAGCGTTGATGCTAGCGGAGTTCCCTCTAGCACAGATACGCAGTATTTT	CSVDASGVPSSTDTQYF
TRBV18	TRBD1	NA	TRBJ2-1	TGTGCCAGCTCAACAGGGACAGGGGGCAATGAGCAGTTCTTC	CASSTGTGGNEQFF
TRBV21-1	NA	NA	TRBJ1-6	TGTGCCAGCAGGGACAGGGGGAGGCACGGTTCACCCCTCCACTTT	CASRDRGRHGSPLHF
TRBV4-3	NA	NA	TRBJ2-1	TGCGCCAGCAGCCAAAATCCCAGCGGGTACAATGAGCAGTTCTTC	CASSQNPSGYNEQFF
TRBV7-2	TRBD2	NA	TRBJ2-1	TGTGCCAGCAGCACCTTCAGACTAGCGGGATCCCAGCCCTACAATGAGCAGTTCTTC	CASSTFRLAGSQPYNEQFF
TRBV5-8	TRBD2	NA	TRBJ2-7	TGTGCCAGCAGCTTGGGACTAGCGGGTTGGGAGCAGTACTTC	CASSLGLAGWEQYF
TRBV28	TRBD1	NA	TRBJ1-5	TGTGCCAGCAGTTCAACGACAGGGGGCAGTCAGCCCCAGCATTTT	CASSSTTGGSQPQHF
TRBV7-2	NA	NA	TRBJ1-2	TGTGCCAGCAGCTTATTCCGCTATGGCTACACCTTC	CASSLFRYGYTF
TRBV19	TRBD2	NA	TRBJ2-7	TGTGCCAGTAGTATGGGACTAGCGGCCTCCTACGAGCAGTACTTC	CASSMGLAASYEQYF
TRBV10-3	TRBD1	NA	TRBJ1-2	TGTGCCATCAGTGAGGACAGGGGGATCTATGGCTACACCTTC	CAISEDRGIYGYTF
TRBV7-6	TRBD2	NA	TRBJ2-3	TGTGCCAGCAGCTTAGGGGGACTAGCTTCGGCGGATACGCAGTATTTT	CASSLGGLASADTQYF
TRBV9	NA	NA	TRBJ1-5	TGTGCCAGCAGCCAGGGGTCCTTTCAGCCCCAGCATTTT	CASSQGSFQPQHF
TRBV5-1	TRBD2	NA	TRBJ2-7	TGCGCCAGCAGCTGGGGAGCGGGAGGAGATAACGAGCAGTACTTC	CASSWGAGGDNEQYF
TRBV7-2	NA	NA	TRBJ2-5	TGTGCCAGCAGCTCTAACAGGGTCCAAGAGACCCAGTACTTC	CASSSNRVQETQYF
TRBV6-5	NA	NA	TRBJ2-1	TGTGCCAGCAGCCGGGACACCGACAATGAGCAGTTCTTC	CASSRDTDNEQFF
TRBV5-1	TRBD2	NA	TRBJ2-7	TGCGCCAGCAGCTTGTATGCGGGGGACTCCTACGAGCAGTACTTC	CASSLYAGDSYEQYF
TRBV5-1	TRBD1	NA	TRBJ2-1	TGCGCCAGCAGCCTGGGACAGGGGGGTCACAATGAGCAGTTCTTC	CASSLGQGGHNEQFF
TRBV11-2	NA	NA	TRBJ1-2	TGTGCCAGCAGCCTAACGCCCAACTATGGCTACACCTTC	CASSLTPNYGYTF
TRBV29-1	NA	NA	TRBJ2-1	TGCAGCGTGTCGAGCACAGGGTACAATGAGCAGTTCTTC	CSVSSTGYNEQFF
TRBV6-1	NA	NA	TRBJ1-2	TGTGCCAGCAGTGAACAGAGAGGTGGTGGCTACACCTTC	CASSEQRGGGYTF
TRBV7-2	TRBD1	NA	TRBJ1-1	TGTGCCAGCAGCTTAGGTCAGGGGGCCCTGAACACTGAAGCTTTCTTT	CASSLGQGALNTEAFF
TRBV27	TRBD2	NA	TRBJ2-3	TGTGCCAGCAGTTTAAGGCTAGCGGAGAGCACAGATACGCAGTATTTT	CASSLRLAESTDTQYF
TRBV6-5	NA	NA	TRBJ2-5	TGTGCCAGCAGTCGCGGGACCACAGAGACCCAGTACTTC	CASSRGTTETQYF
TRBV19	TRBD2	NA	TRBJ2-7	TGTGCCAGTAGTACCGGGACTAGCGGGGGCTTTTGGGACGAGCAGTACTTC	CASSTGTSGGFWDEQYF
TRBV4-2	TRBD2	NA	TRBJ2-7	TGTGCCAGCAGCCTAGCGCTAGCGGGGGGGCAATCCCTTTACGAGCAGTACTTC	CASSLALAGGQSLYEQYF
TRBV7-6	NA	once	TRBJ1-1	TGTGCCAGCAGCTTAGCGGCAGGCTCGGTGTCTTTCTTT	CASSLAAGSVSFF
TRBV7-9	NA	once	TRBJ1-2	TGTGCCAGCAGCTTATCGGCAGGCCCTAACTATGGCTACACCTTC	CASSLSAGPNYGYTF
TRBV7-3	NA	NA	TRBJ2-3	TGTGCCAGCAGCTTGGGGCAGCGGGTAGATACGCAGTATTTT	CASSLGQRVDTQYF
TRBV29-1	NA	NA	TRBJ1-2	TGCAGCGCCCAAGAACAGGGCTTGAACTATGGCTACACCTTC	CSAQEQGLNYGYTF
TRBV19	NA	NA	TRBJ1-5	TGTGCCAGTAGTTCTAGCCGGATCTCGGTTCAGCCCCAGCATTTT	CASSSSRISVQPQHF
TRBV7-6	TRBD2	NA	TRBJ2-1	TGTGCCAGCAGCTTATATCTTTTCGGGACTAGCGGCCTTAACAATGAGCAGTTCTTC	CASSLYLFGTSGLNNEQFF